The next 32 T cell receptor beta chains were all read from a single sample in a study of response to subunit inactivated influenza vaccine. TCRdb ran MiXCR on the RT-PCR reads and lists one entry per CDR3 protein. The sample records 400,000 to 650,000 distinct CDR3 sequences, 7.2% being singletons. Sequences were derived from PBMCs from blood, sampled less than 30 months after vaccination. These receptors were obtained from a man aged 50 to 69 who received an inactivated influenza vaccine.

The table lists this clonotype with many counts. The chain combines TRBV5-1 with TRBJ1-4; TRBD1 matches at 7 bases. The V gene end was trimmed by 0 bases and the J gene end by 3 bases; junction bases not matched to a gene: 5. This CDR3 has 16 residues. Germline V CDR1 and CDR2: SGHRS, YFSETQ. Here the CDR3 DNA reads TGCGCCAGCAGCTTGGGAACGGGACAGTCTAATGAAAAACTGTTTTTT. It specifies CASSLGTGQSNEKLFF. Based on the CDR3 plus reference TRBV5-1 and TRBJ1-4, the full variable domain is KAGVTQTPRYLIKTRGQQVTLSCSPISGHRSVSWYQQTPGQGLQFLFEYFSETQRNKGNFPGRFSGRQFSNSRSEMNVSTLELGDSALYLCASSLGTGQSNEKLFFGSGTQLSVL.

This clonotype occurred a few times. The rearrangement links TRBV28 to TRBJ2-5; no firm D call. The germline V gene encodes CDR1 MDHEN and CDR2 SYDVKM. V lost 7 bases, J lost 0 bases, and 15 bases lay in between. There are 15 residues in the CDR3. The CDR3 DNA is TGTGCCAGCATCGGGTCGATTGGGCACCAAGAGACCCAGTACTTC. Translation: CASIGSIGHQETQYF.

The rearrangement joins TRBV20-1 to TRBJ2-7, with 9 bases identical to TRBD2. This CDR3 region has 16 residues. CDR1 and CDR2 from the germline V gene are DFQATT and SNEGSKA (reference sequence). The V gene end was trimmed by 3 bases and the J gene end by 0 bases; junction bases not matched to a gene: 9. CDR3 sequence (DNA): TGCAGTGCTAGTTTTGCTGGCGGGAGGGGCTCCTACGAGCAGTACTTC. As protein: CSASFAGGRGSYEQYF.

The chain couples TRBV5-6 to TRBJ2-1; TRBD2 matches at 13 bases. V gave up 1 base and J gave up 4 bases; unmatched junction bases: 8. The V gene's germline CDR1 is SGHDT and CDR2 YYEEEE. The CDR3 totals 18 residues. The CDR3 spells CASSLSVLAGGLYNEQFF. As DNA, the CDR3 is TGTGCCAGCAGCTTGTCTGTACTAGCGGGAGGGCTGTACAATGAGCAGTTCTTC.

This clonotype was counted between two and nine times. V usage is TRBV24-1 and J usage is TRBJ2-1; 9 positions match TRBD1. The V segment lost 3 bases and the J segment 5 bases; nucleotides outside the gene matches: 4. Germline loops: CDR1 KGHDR, CDR2 SFDVKD. CDR3 length: 15 amino acids. The CDR3 DNA reads as TGTGCCACCAGTGATCAGGGACAGGGTCACAATGAGCAGTTCTTC. Its translation is CATSDQGQGHNEQFF.

V gene TRBV6-2 or TRBV6-3 combines with J gene TRBJ2-3; 7 bases agree with TRBD2. Germline assignment: CDR1 MNHEY and CDR2 SVGEGT. This CDR3 spans 15 amino acids. The V gene end was trimmed by 2 bases and the J gene end by 4 bases; junction bases not matched to a gene: 6. The CDR3 is CASSYRSSGADTQYF. CDR3 DNA sequence: TGTGCCAGCAGTTACCGATCTAGCGGTGCAGATACGCAGTATTTT.

This clonotype was recorded a few times. The chain is built from TRBV20-1 and TRBJ2-7; a possible D gene is TRBD1 (6 bases). Per the germline V gene, CDR1 is DFQATT and CDR2 is SNEGSKA (reference sequence). There are 14 residues in the CDR3. V was pared by 3 bases and J by 3 bases, with 15 bases between. CDR3 nucleotide sequence: TGCAGTGCTAGCGTAGCAGGGGCCGGCTACGAGCAGTACTTC. It is translated as CSASVAGAGYEQYF.

In its sample, this clonotype was seen a few times. This sequence joins TRBV11-2 and TRBJ2-3, with D possibly called TRBD1 or TRBD2 (7 bases each). The ends were cut back, 8 bases at V and 4 bases at J, with 16 bases in the middle. The CDR3 loop spans 14 amino acids. Germline assignment: CDR1 SGHAT and CDR2 FQNNGV. The CDR3 spells CASSPRGGSDTQYF. CDR3 DNA: TGTGCCAGCTCCCCCAGGGGGGGATCAGATACGCAGTATTTT.

This clonotype has just a few counts. CDR3 DNA sequence: TGTGCCAGCAGCTTGGCCGGCGGTGGGCACGACACTGAAGCTTTCTTT. Protein: CASSLAGGGHDTEAFF. The V call is TRBV5-6, the J call TRBJ1-1, with D unclear. The germline gives CDR1 SGHDT, CDR2 YYEEEE. The V end was cut by 0 bases, the J end by 3 bases, with 15 bases between. This CDR3 comprises 16 residues.

The chain uses TRBV29-1 and TRBJ2-2; D remains unclear. The V gene lost 6 bases and the J gene lost 0 bases, with 11 bases spanning the gap. This CDR3 has 14 amino acids. The germline V gene has CDR1 SQVTM and CDR2 ANQGSEA. CDR3 DNA: TGCAGCGTATCTGGAGTGGCGAACACCGGGGAGCTGTTTTTT. This encodes CSVSGVANTGELFF.

This clonotype has more than one count but fewer than ten. CDR3 nucleotide sequence: TGTGCCAGCAGCCCCGTGCGCCCTGGGGGCGAGCAGTACTTC. Translation gives CASSPVRPGGEQYF. The chain has TRBV7-9 and TRBJ2-7; tentatively, D is TRBD1 or TRBD2 (5 bases each). V lost 5 bases to trimming and J lost 6 bases, with 17 bases between them. CDR1 SEHNR and CDR2 FQNEAQ come from the germline V gene (reference sequence). This CDR3 is 14 amino acids long.

This clonotype occurred a few times. The chain is built from TRBV27 and TRBJ2-5, with 10 bases fitting TRBD2. The trim removed 5 bases at V and 5 bases at J, leaving 8 bases unmatched. Germline-derived CDR1 and CDR2 are MNHEY and SMNVEV (reference sequence). The CDR3 sequence is 15 residues long. CDR3 residues: CASSPQRGGGETQYF. The CDR3 nucleotides read TGTGCCAGCAGTCCCCAGCGGGGGGGCGGGGAGACCCAGTACTTC.

The rearrangement joins TRBV25-1 to TRBJ2-1; D may be TRBD1 (6 bases). Germline V lookup: CDR1 MGHDK, CDR2 SYGVNS. CDR3 length equals 14 residues. Deletions cut 2 bases from V and 7 bases from J, with 12 bases between. The CDR3 region is CASSETAGQNEQFF. In DNA form, the CDR3 reads TGTGCCAGCAGTGAAACGGCCGGACAGAATGAGCAGTTCTTC.

This clonotype was counted ten times or more. This chain links TRBV5-5 with TRBJ2-1; 10 bases fit TRBD2. Germline lookup yields CDR1 SGHKS and CDR2 YYEKEE (reference sequence). V lost 0 bases to trimming and J lost 4 bases; unmatched junction nucleotides: 10. This CDR3 is 18 amino acids long. This CDR3 is CASSLVGLAERLYNEQFF. The CDR3 coding sequence is TGTGCCAGCAGCTTGGTAGGACTAGCGGAGAGACTTTACAATGAGCAGTTCTTC. Full variable domain (missing parts from reference TRBV5-5 and TRBJ2-1): DAGVTQSPTHLIKTRGQQVTLRCSPISGHKSVSWYQQVLGQGPQFIFQYYEKEERGRGNFPDRFSARQFPNYSSELNVNALLLGDSALYLCASSLVGLAERLYNEQFFGPGTRLTVL.

This clonotype came up a few times. One end of the junction is discordant with germline, which a read error may explain. The chain couples TRBV29-1 to TRBJ1-2, with 7 nucleotides matching TRBD1. The CDR3 contains 13 residues. Germline lookup yields CDR1 SQVTM and CDR2 ANQGSEA. The CDR3 loop is CSVEDRDRSGYTF. In nucleotides, the CDR3 is TGCAGCGTGGAAGACAGGGATCGCAGCGGCTACACCTTC.

This clonotype has just a few counts. The J gene is TRBJ2-3, the V gene TRBV29-1; 9 bases fit TRBD2. With V trimmed by 5 bases and J by 3 bases, 3 bases remained unmatched. Germline values: CDR1 SQVTM, CDR2 ANQGSEA. This CDR3 contains 13 residues. CDR3 amino acids: CSVRRGGTDTQYF. As DNA, the CDR3 is TGCAGCGTTCGGCGGGGGGGAACAGATACGCAGTATTTT.

The V and J genes are TRBV20-1 and TRBJ2-7; no reliable D call. The CDR3 is 15 amino acids. Germline V gives CDR1 DFQATT, CDR2 SNEGSKA (reference sequence). The V end was cut by 3 bases, the J end by 7 bases, with 22 bases between. The CDR3 region has the DNA TGCAGTGCTAGTGTTGATCAGGCGAGCAGAAGGGAGCAGTACTTC. Translating gives CSASVDQASRREQYF.

Only a few counts were recorded for this clonotype. Here the CDR3 reads CSASTSTGQETQYF. CDR3 DNA sequence: TGCAGTGCGAGTACTAGCACGGGGCAAGAGACCCAGTACTTC. The chain links TRBV20-1 to TRBJ2-5, with a tentative D call TRBD2 (6 bases). The V gene lost 6 bases and the J gene lost 2 bases, with 16 bases spanning the gap. This CDR3 region has 14 residues. Germline V gene data show CDR1 as DFQATT and CDR2 as SNEGSKA (reference sequence).

This clonotype occurred a few times. V and J are TRBV5-6 and TRBJ2-7; a possible D gene is TRBD2 (5 bases). V lost 0 bases, J lost 0 bases, and 10 bases lay in between. CDR3 size: 15 residues. Germline CDR1 is SGHDT and CDR2 is YYEEEE. The CDR3 protein is CASSLVWEISYEQYF. CDR3 in DNA: TGTGCCAGCAGCTTGGTATGGGAGATCTCCTACGAGCAGTACTTC.

This clonotype was recorded at least ten times. The J gene is TRBJ1-6, the V gene TRBV2; no reliable D call. The CDR3 extends over 14 amino acids. The V and J ends lost 3 bases and 5 bases respectively, with 8 bases between them. Per germline, CDR1 SNHLY and CDR2 FYNNEI. The CDR3 reads CASSERVDNSPLHF. Written as DNA, the CDR3 is TGTGCCAGCAGTGAGAGGGTGGATAATTCACCCCTCCACTTT.

This clonotype came up many times. The chain couples TRBV7-9 to TRBJ2-3; unclear D gene. The CDR3 length is 12 residues. The ends were cut back, 0 bases at V and 6 bases at J, with 4 bases in the middle. Germline CDR1 and CDR2: SEHNR and FQNEAQ (reference sequence). In DNA, the CDR3 is TGTGCCAGCAGCTTAGCTCACGATACGCAGTATTTT. As protein: CASSLAHDTQYF.

This clonotype was recorded at least ten times. The V and J genes are TRBV7-2 and TRBJ2-2; D not resolved. The V gene's germline CDR1 is SGHTA and CDR2 FQGNSA. Trimming removed 3 bases from V and 6 bases from J, with 11 bases in between. The CDR3 spans 14 residues. CDR3 sequence: CASSLGNRAGELFF. The CDR3 nucleotides read TGTGCCAGCAGCTTGGGAAATCGGGCCGGGGAGCTGTTTTTT.

The genes are TRBV18 and TRBJ2-7, with 8 bases lining up with TRBD1. The CDR3 contains 16 residues. From germline, CDR1 is KGHSH and CDR2 LQKENI. V shed 6 bases, J shed 2 bases, and the junction held 12 bases outside the gene matches. CDR3: CASSPEGRTGTYEQYF. CDR3 nucleotides: TGTGCCAGCTCTCCTGAGGGGCGGACAGGGACCTACGAGCAGTACTTC.

This chain uses TRBV4-1 with TRBJ2-4, with TRBD1 matching over 8 bases. Germline assignment: CDR1 MGHRA and CDR2 YSYEKL. The CDR3 is 13 amino acids. Trimming removed 5 bases from V and 6 bases from J; junction bases left unmatched: 3. As DNA, the CDR3 is TGCGCCAGCAGCTTCGGGACAGGAAACATTCAGTACTTC. The encoded protein is CASSFGTGNIQYF.

The chain is built from TRBV7-2 and TRBJ1-1; D is possibly TRBD1 (6 bases). The CDR3 covers 16 residues. Germline values: CDR1 SGHTA, CDR2 FQGNSA. Trimming took off 1 base at V and 0 bases at J, with 12 bases between the two ends. As DNA, the CDR3 is TGTGCCAGCAGCTTAGTACAGGGCACTATGAACACTGAAGCTTTCTTT. It specifies CASSLVQGTMNTEAFF.

This sequence joins TRBV5-1 and TRBJ2-3; 11 positions match TRBD2. CDR1 and CDR2 (germline): SGHRS, YFSETQ. The CDR3 length is 16 residues. The ends lost 4 bases at V and 4 bases at J; junction bases unmatched: 8. CDR3 nucleotides: TGCGCCAGCAGCAAAGGACTAGCGGGTGATGCAGATACGCAGTATTTT. The encoded protein is CASSKGLAGDADTQYF. Full variable domain (missing parts from reference TRBV5-1 and TRBJ2-3): KAGVTQTPRYLIKTRGQQVTLSCSPISGHRSVSWYQQTPGQGLQFLFEYFSETQRNKGNFPGRFSGRQFSNSRSEMNVSTLELGDSALYLCASSKGLAGDADTQYFGPGTRLTVL.

In this sample, this clonotype turned up a few times. DNA for the CDR3: TGCAGTGCTAGAGGCGGGGGGGCCGTCCGTATAGCCCAAGAGACCCAGTACTTC. Translation: CSARGGGAVRIAQETQYF. V usage is TRBV20-1 and J usage is TRBJ2-5; TRBD2 matches 9 bases. The V segment lost 1 base and the J segment 1 base; nucleotides outside the gene matches: 13. CDR3 length: 18 amino acids. From germline, CDR1 is DFQATT and CDR2 SNEGSKA (reference sequence).

The chain is built from TRBV5-1 and TRBJ1-2; D perhaps matches TRBD1 (5 bases). CDR3 length: 14 residues. Germline CDR1 is SGHRS and CDR2 is YFSETQ. Trimming took off 3 bases at V and 6 bases at J, with 15 bases between the two ends. The CDR3 sequence: CASSWERGADGYTF. CDR3 nucleotide sequence: TGCGCCAGCAGCTGGGAACGGGGCGCCGATGGCTACACCTTC.

DNA for the CDR3: TGCAGTGCTAGAGGTGCCCCGGGTGAGCAGTTCTTC. Its protein product is CSARGAPGEQFF. The chain uses TRBV20-1 and TRBJ2-1; D is undetermined. Trimming left V 1 base short and J 9 bases short, with 10 bases between. Looked up from germline, CDR1 is DFQATT and CDR2 is SNEGSKA (reference sequence). The CDR3 extends over 12 amino acids.

This chain's CDR3 is CASSYVITDTQYF. The CDR3 bases are TGTGCCAGCAGTTATGTCATCACAGATACGCAGTATTTT. This chain links TRBV6-5 with TRBJ2-3, with D uncertain. Deletions cut 3 bases from V and 2 bases from J, with 6 bases between. This CDR3 has 13 amino acids. Per the germline V gene, CDR1 is MNHEY and CDR2 is SVGAGI.

This clonotype was counted between two and nine times. The J gene is TRBJ2-3, the V gene TRBV30, with D possibly matching TRBD1 (5 bases). Germline CDR1 GTSNPN, CDR2 SVGIG (reference sequence). Trimming cost V 1 base and J 6 bases, with 17 bases left between them. CDR3 length: 15 amino acids. DNA of the CDR3: TGTGCCTGGAGTGAGGGAACATGGGCAGGGGATACGCAGTATTTT. Amino acids: CAWSEGTWAGDTQYF. Full variable domain (outside the CDR3, taken from reference TRBV30 and TRBJ2-3): SQTIHQWPATLVQPVGSPLSLECTVEGTSNPNLYWYRQAAGRGLQLLFYSVGIGQISSEVPQNLSASRPQDRQFILSSKKLLLSDSGFYLCAWSEGTWAGDTQYFGPGTRLTVL.

This clonotype was seen at least ten times. The rearrangement joins TRBV7-8 to TRBJ2-3; tentative D call: TRBD2 (6 bases). CDR1 SGHVS and CDR2 FQNEAQ come from the germline V gene. Trimming took off 2 bases at V and 4 bases at J, with 16 bases between the two ends. The CDR3 runs 16 residues. CDR3: CASSLFPGASADTQYF. CDR3 nucleotides: TGTGCCAGCAGCTTATTCCCGGGAGCAAGCGCAGATACGCAGTATTTT.